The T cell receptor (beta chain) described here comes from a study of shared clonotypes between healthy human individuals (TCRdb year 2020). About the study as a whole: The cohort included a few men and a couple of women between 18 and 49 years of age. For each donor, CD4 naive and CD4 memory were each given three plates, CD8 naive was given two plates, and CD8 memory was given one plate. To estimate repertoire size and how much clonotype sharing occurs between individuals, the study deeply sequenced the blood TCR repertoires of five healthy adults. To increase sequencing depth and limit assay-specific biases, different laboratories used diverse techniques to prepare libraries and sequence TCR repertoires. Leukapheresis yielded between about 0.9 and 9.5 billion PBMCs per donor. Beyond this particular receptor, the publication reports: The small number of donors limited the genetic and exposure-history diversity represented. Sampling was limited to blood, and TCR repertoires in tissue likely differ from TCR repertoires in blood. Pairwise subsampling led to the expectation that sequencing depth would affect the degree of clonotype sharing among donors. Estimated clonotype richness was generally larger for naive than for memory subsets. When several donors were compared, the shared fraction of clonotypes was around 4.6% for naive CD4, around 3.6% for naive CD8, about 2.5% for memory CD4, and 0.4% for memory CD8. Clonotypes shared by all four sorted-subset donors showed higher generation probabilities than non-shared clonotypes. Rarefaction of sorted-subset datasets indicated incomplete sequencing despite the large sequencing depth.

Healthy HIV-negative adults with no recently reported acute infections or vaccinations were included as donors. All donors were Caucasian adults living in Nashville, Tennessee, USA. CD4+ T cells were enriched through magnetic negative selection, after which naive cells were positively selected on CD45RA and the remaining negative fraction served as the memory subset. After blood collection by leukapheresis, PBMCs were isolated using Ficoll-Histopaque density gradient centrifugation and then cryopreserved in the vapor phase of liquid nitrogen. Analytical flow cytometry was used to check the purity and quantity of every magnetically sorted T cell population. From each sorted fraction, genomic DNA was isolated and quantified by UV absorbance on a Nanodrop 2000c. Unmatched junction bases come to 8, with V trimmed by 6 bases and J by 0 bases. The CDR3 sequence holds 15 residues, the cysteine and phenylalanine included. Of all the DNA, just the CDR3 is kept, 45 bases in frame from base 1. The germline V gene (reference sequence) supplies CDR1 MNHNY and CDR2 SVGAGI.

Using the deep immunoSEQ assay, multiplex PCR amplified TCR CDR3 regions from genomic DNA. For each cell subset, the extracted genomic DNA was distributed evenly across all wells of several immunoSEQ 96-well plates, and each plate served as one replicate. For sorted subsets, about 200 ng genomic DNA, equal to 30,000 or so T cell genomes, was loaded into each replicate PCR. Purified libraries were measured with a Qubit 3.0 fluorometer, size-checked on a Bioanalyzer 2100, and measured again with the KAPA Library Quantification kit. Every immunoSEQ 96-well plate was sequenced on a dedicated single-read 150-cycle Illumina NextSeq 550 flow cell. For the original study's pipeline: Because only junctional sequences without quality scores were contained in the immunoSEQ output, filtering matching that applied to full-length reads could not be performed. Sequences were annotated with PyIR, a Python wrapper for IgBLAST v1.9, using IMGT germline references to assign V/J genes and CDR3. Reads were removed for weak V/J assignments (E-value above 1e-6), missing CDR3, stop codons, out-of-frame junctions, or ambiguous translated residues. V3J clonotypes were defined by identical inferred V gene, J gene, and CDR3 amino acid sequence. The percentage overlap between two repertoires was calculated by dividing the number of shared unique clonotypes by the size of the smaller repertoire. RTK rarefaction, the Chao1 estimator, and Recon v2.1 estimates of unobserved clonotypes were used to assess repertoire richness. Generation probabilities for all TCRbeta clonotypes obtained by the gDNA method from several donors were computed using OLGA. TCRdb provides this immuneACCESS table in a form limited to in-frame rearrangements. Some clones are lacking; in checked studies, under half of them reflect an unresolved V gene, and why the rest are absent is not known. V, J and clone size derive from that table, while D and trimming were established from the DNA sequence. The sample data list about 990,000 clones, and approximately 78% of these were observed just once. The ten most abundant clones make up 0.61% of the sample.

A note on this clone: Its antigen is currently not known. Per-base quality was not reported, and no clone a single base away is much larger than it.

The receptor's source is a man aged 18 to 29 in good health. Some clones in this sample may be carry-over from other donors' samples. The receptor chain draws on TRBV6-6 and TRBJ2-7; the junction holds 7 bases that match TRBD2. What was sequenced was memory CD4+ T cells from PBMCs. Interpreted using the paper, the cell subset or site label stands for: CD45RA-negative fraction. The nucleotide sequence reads TGTGCCAGCAGCCGAAGCGGGACCAGCTCCTACGAGCAGTACTTC. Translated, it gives CASSRSGTSSYEQYF.